These 22 T cell receptor beta chains originate from one sample sequenced in a study of T cell responses to AZD1222 COVID-19 vaccine. TCRdb keeps only in-frame clones here, not all; method: immunoSEQ multiplex PCR. The table includes 200,000 or so clones, about nine tenths detected once. Sequencing was performed on peripheral blood, taken on day 0 of MenACWY control vaccination. Receptor source: an adult in good health.

V and J are TRBV10-3 and TRBJ2-7; 8 bases map to TRBD1. Trimming took 3 bases from V and 6 from J; bases not matched to a gene: 7. Germline loops: CDR1 ENHRY, CDR2 SYGVKD. The CDR3 runs 14 residues. The CDR3 nucleotides read TGTGCCATCAGTGAAAACTCAGGGGGCTCCGAGCAGTACTTC. Translating it yields CAISENSGGSEQYF.

The chain employs TRBV6-2 or TRBV6-3 and TRBJ1-2; no firm D call. Germline V gene lookup returns CDR1 MNHEY and CDR2 SVGEGT. This CDR3 spans 15 amino acids. Between the trimmed V and J ends, which lost 0 bases and 6 bases, there was a span of 14 bases. DNA of the CDR3: TGTGCCAGCAGTTACTCGCTCCGGGGATGGGATGGCTACACCTTC. Its protein is CASSYSLRGWDGYTF.

The chain is built from TRBV11-1 and TRBJ2-7, with TRBD1 matching over 8 bases. The ends lost 5 bases at V and 1 base at J; junction bases unmatched: 1. Germline V lookup: CDR1 SGHAT, CDR2 FQDESV (reference sequence). The CDR3 is 13 amino acids. The CDR3 nucleotides are TGTGCCAGCAGCCGGGACAGGTCCTACGAGCAGTACTTC. As protein: CASSRDRSYEQYF.

The chain recombines TRBV6-2 or TRBV6-3 with TRBJ2-7, with 14 nucleotides matching TRBD2. The V gene's germline CDR1 is MNHEY and CDR2 SVGEGT. J was trimmed by 5 bases and V by 5 bases; bases with no gene match: 8. The CDR3 totals 16 residues. DNA for the CDR3: TGTGCCAGCAGTCTGAGGACTAGCGGGAGGAGGAACGAGCAGTACTTC. Amino acid sequence: CASSLRTSGRRNEQYF.

V is TRBV27 and J is TRBJ1-2; D gene ambiguous. CDR1 is MNHEY and CDR2 is SMNVEV in the germline V gene (reference sequence). V dropped 6 bases and J dropped 7 bases, with 15 bases sitting between them. This CDR3 is 13 amino acids long. The CDR3 coding sequence is TGTGCCAGCAGCCACTCGGCGGAATTTGGCTACACCTTC. It is translated as CASSHSAEFGYTF.

This chain joins TRBV5-1 and TRBJ2-7; D tentatively fits TRBD1 or TRBD2 (5 bases each). The length of the CDR3 is 15 residues. Germline-derived CDR1 and CDR2 are SGHRS and YFSETQ. Trimming cost V 4 bases and J 2 bases, with 16 bases left between them. Here the CDR3 reads CASSPRGANTYEQYF. The CDR3 DNA sequence: TGCGCCAGCAGCCCCCGAGGGGCAAATACCTACGAGCAGTACTTC.

The chain is built from TRBV10-3 and TRBJ2-2; D is uncertain. Germline values: CDR1 ENHRY, CDR2 SYGVKD. The CDR3 is 13 residues long. V gave up 2 bases and J gave up 2 bases, with 3 bases separating them. The CDR3 here is CAISELNTGELFF. Written as DNA, the CDR3 is TGTGCCATCAGTGAGCTCAACACCGGGGAGCTGTTTTTT.

This clone was observed a single time. J is TRBJ2-7 and V is TRBV11-2; 7 nucleotides match TRBD2. The CDR3 consists of 15 residues. Germline loops: CDR1 SGHAT, CDR2 FQNNGV. Losses at the gene ends were 0 bases for V and 4 bases for J; bases not matched to a gene: 6. The CDR3 loop reads CASSLEGGSGYEQYF. In nucleotides, the CDR3 is TGTGCCAGCAGCTTAGAGGGCGGGAGCGGTTACGAGCAGTACTTC.

The gene calls are TRBV11-2 and TRBJ2-7; 8 bases agree with TRBD2. The V gene's germline CDR1 is SGHAT and CDR2 FQNNGV. V was clipped by 1 base and J by 3 bases; unmatched bases: 5. The CDR3 spans 15 residues. The CDR3 reads CASSLGREVRYEQYF. The CDR3 bases are TGTGCCAGCAGCTTAGGGCGGGAGGTACGCTACGAGCAGTACTTC.

The chain joins TRBV28 to TRBJ2-4, with 7 bases fitting TRBD1. Germline lookup yields CDR1 MDHEN and CDR2 SYDVKM. The CDR3 has 14 amino acids. V lost 2 bases, J lost 9 bases, and 7 bases stayed unmatched. The CDR3 DNA is TGTGCCAGCAGTTTACCGAGACAGGGTGCCATTCAGTACTTC. Its translation is CASSLPRQGAIQYF.

The chain uses TRBV6-5 and TRBJ2-3; D might be TRBD1 or TRBD2, each matching 5 bases. The CDR3 has 15 residues. The V gene lost 6 bases and the J gene lost 1 base, with 14 bases spanning the gap. CDR1 MNHEY and CDR2 SVGAGI come from the germline V gene. CDR3 loop: CASSLRDGGTDTQYF. In DNA, the CDR3 is TGTGCCAGCAGCCTCCGGGACGGGGGCACAGATACGCAGTATTTT.

The chain joins TRBV28 to TRBJ1-5; D unclear. Germline CDR1 reads MDHEN; CDR2 reads SYDVKM. V gave up 7 bases and J gave up 0 bases, with 13 bases separating them. CDR3 length equals 15 residues. Written as DNA, the CDR3 is TGTGCCAGCATAATCCAAAGTCATAGCAATCAGCCCCAGCATTTT. Amino acid sequence: CASIIQSHSNQPQHF. The full variable domain, completed using reference TRBV28 and TRBJ1-5, is DVKVTQSSRYLVKRTGEKVFLECVQDMDHENMFWYRQDPGLGLRLIYFSYDVKMKEKGDIPEGYSVSREKKERFSLILESASTNQTSMYLCASIIQSHSNQPQHFGDGTRLSIL.

The chain couples TRBV28 to TRBJ1-5; D gene unclear. The CDR3 is made up of 16 amino acids. The germline V gene has CDR1 MDHEN and CDR2 SYDVKM. Trimming removed 3 bases from V and 5 bases from J, with 17 bases in between. This CDR3 reads CASSFGRKGGDQPQHF. The CDR3 nucleotides are TGTGCCAGCAGTTTTGGACGTAAGGGCGGAGATCAGCCCCAGCATTTT.

J is TRBJ1-5 and V is TRBV30; D unresolved. The V gene's germline CDR1 is GTSNPN and CDR2 SVGIG (reference sequence). The V gene lost 1 base and the J gene lost 1 base, with 5 bases spanning the gap. The CDR3 is 13 amino acids. The CDR3 bases are TGTGCCTGGAGTGAGGACAGCAATCAGCCCCAGCATTTT. This gives the protein CAWSEDSNQPQHF.

The chain combines TRBV29-1 with TRBJ2-3; D may be TRBD1 (6 bases). There are 17 residues in the CDR3. Germline lookup yields CDR1 SQVTM and CDR2 ANQGSEA. The V and J ends lost 7 bases and 0 bases respectively, with 23 bases between them. CDR3 protein: CSGSTAPTGPSTDTQYF. Here the CDR3 DNA reads TGCAGCGGAAGTACCGCGCCTACAGGGCCTAGCACAGATACGCAGTATTTT.

The chain combines TRBV24-1 with TRBJ2-1, with D possibly TRBD1 on 7 matching bases. Per germline, CDR1 KGHDR and CDR2 SFDVKD. V was pared by 11 bases and J by 7 bases, with 14 bases between. The CDR3 contains 12 residues. The chain's CDR3 is CAILTGRNEQFF. CDR3 coding DNA: TGTGCCATCCTGACAGGGAGGAATGAGCAGTTCTTC.

This clone came up once. The V and J genes are TRBV27 and TRBJ2-7; unclear D gene. Trimming removed 11 bases at V and 0 bases at J, with 11 bases between. The CDR3 covers 12 residues. The germline V gene has CDR1 MNHEY and CDR2 SMNVEV (reference sequence). CDR3 in amino acids: CASWAVSYEQYF. Here the CDR3 DNA reads TGTGCCTCCTGGGCGGTCTCCTACGAGCAGTACTTC.

This clone appeared once. V gene TRBV4-1 combines with J gene TRBJ1-3; TRBD1 matches at 9 bases. Unmatched junction bases numbered 12, after V lost 3 bases and J lost 0 bases. The CDR3 consists of 19 residues. Germline V gene data show CDR1 as MGHRA and CDR2 as YSYEKL. DNA of the CDR3: TGCGCCAGCAGCCACCAATCCGGGACAGGGTCCGGCTCTGGAAACACCATATATTTT. Amino acid sequence: CASSHQSGTGSGSGNTIYF.

The chain couples TRBV28 to TRBJ2-7; 8 nucleotides agree with TRBD2. The V and J ends lost 8 bases and 3 bases, in that order; junction bases with no gene match: 15. The germline gives CDR1 MDHEN, CDR2 SYDVKM. The CDR3 covers 16 residues. This chain's CDR3 is CASQNPAGALGYEQYF. The CDR3 DNA reads as TGTGCCAGCCAAAACCCAGCGGGGGCGCTTGGCTACGAGCAGTACTTC.

CDR3 DNA: TGTGCCAGCAGTAGGGGGGCCCAAGAGACCCAGTACTTC. Encoded protein: CASSRGAQETQYF. V and J are TRBV7-3 and TRBJ2-5; D is possibly TRBD1 or TRBD2 (6 bases each). This CDR3 contains 13 residues. Germline V gene sequence: CDR1 SGHTA, CDR2 FQGTGA. V gave up 6 bases and J gave up 1 base, with 9 bases separating them.

The chain carries TRBV6-5 and TRBJ2-7; 9 bases fit TRBD2. Trimming cost V 2 bases and J 1 base; bases outside gene matches: 3. The CDR3 consists of 15 residues. Germline assignment: CDR1 MNHEY and CDR2 SVGAGI. The CDR3 loop reads CASSYGLAGSYEQYF. The CDR3 DNA reads TGTGCCAGCAGTTACGGGCTAGCGGGATCCTACGAGCAGTACTTC.

The rearrangement joins TRBV3-1 (or the pseudogene TRBV3-2) to TRBJ2-7; 10 bases align to TRBD1. Per germline, CDR1 LGHDT and CDR2 YNNKEL (reference sequence). The CDR3 covers 14 residues. With V trimmed by 4 bases and J by 4 bases, 4 bases remained unmatched. CDR3: CASSPGTGAYEQYF. The CDR3 nucleotides read TGTGCCAGCAGCCCCGGGACAGGGGCATACGAGCAGTACTTC.